A single sample gave rise to the 21 T cell receptor beta chains below, sequenced in a study of T cell responses to AZD1222 COVID-19 vaccine. Libraries were prepared by immunoSEQ multiplex PCR; TCRdb keeps only in-frame clonotypes and omits some of them. The sample includes about 180,000 clones, approximately 90% seen only once; the top ten take 2.6%. This material consisted of peripheral blood, taken on day 0 of AZD1222 vaccination. The receptors come from an adult in good health.

Here the CDR3 reads CASSNPGAPEKEAFF. CDR3 coding DNA: TGCGCCAGCAGTAATCCGGGGGCTCCGGAAAAAGAAGCTTTCTTT. The chain has TRBV10-2 and TRBJ1-1; D is perhaps TRBD1 (6 bases). Looked up from germline, CDR1 is WSHSY and CDR2 is SAAADI. Trimming took 5 bases from V and 8 from J, leaving 21 bases between them. The CDR3 runs to 15 residues.

V and J are TRBV4-2 and TRBJ1-5; unclear D gene. The CDR3 covers 13 residues. Trimming pared 1 base from V and 4 bases from J, leaving 5 bases between. CDR1 LGHNA and CDR2 YNFKEQ come from the germline V gene. CDR3 sequence: CASSQGPNQPQHF. Written as DNA, the CDR3 is TGTGCCAGCAGCCAAGGACCAAATCAGCCCCAGCATTTT.

This clone was detected once. The J gene is TRBJ2-7, the V gene TRBV18, with a weak D call TRBD1 (5 bases). The CDR3 sequence is 12 residues long. The germline gives CDR1 KGHSH, CDR2 LQKENI. V gave up 6 bases and J gave up 2 bases, with 8 bases separating them. Written as DNA, the CDR3 is TGTGCCAGCTCGACGGACACCTACGAGCAGTACTTC. Its translation: CASSTDTYEQYF.

This clone was observed a few times. The V gene is TRBV7-8, the J gene TRBJ1-5, with TRBD1 matching over 7 bases. CDR3 size: 16 residues. Germline CDR1 and CDR2: SGHVS and FQNEAQ. V lost 0 bases and J lost 2; bases outside the gene matches: 4. The CDR3, as DNA: TGTGCCAGCAGCTTAGCCGACAGGGAAGGCAATCAGCCCCAGCATTTT. This encodes CASSLADREGNQPQHF.

The chain links TRBV18 to TRBJ2-1; 7 nucleotides line up with TRBD2. Losses at the gene ends were 5 bases for V and 8 bases for J; bases not matched to a gene: 9. This CDR3 is 14 amino acids long. From germline, CDR1 is KGHSH and CDR2 LQKENI. The CDR3 protein is CASSRLASSYEQFF. CDR3 in DNA: TGTGCCAGCTCAAGACTAGCTTCCAGCTATGAGCAGTTCTTC.

This clone was detected once. This chain joins TRBV12-3 or TRBV12-4 and TRBJ1-2; 8 nucleotides align to TRBD1. After removal of 4 bases from V and 8 bases from J, the junction contained 6 bases not matched to a gene. The length of the CDR3 is 13 residues. The CDR3 DNA is TGTGCCAGCAGTTCCAGGACAGGGAAGGGCTACACCTTC. Its protein is CASSSRTGKGYTF.

The chain is built from TRBV9 and TRBJ2-5; no clear D gene. The germline V and J ends were trimmed by 1 base and 0 bases, with 10 bases remaining between them. This CDR3 is 15 amino acids long. Germline CDR1 and CDR2: SGDLS and YYNGEE. CDR3 residues: CASSVSHAYQETQYF. For the CDR3, the DNA is TGTGCCAGCAGCGTATCACACGCGTACCAAGAGACCCAGTACTTC.

The genes are TRBV4-1 and TRBJ1-1; 9 nucleotides line up with TRBD1. CDR3 length equals 15 residues. V lost 4 bases to trimming and J lost 3 bases; unmatched junction nucleotides: 6. CDR1 and CDR2 (germline): MGHRA, YSYEKL. The CDR3 coding sequence is TGCGCCAGCAGCCGGGGAGACAGGGGGGACACTGAAGCTTTCTTT. Its protein is CASSRGDRGDTEAFF.

Comments on this clone: This sample includes further DNA sequences coding for the same CDR3. CDR3 coding DNA: TGCGCCAGCAGCTCCGGACAGGGAAGGGAGACCCAGTACTTC. Protein: CASSSGQGRETQYF. The chain carries TRBV5-1 and TRBJ2-5; 8 bases match TRBD1. Germline CDR1 SGHRS, CDR2 YFSETQ. V was clipped by 3 bases and J by 5 bases; unmatched bases: 6. This CDR3 is 14 amino acids long.

The J gene is TRBJ2-7, the V gene TRBV4-1; 14 bases fit TRBD2. There are 19 residues in the CDR3. Germline lookup yields CDR1 MGHRA and CDR2 YSYEKL. The ends lost 4 bases at V and 7 bases at J; junction bases unmatched: 18. CDR3 coding DNA: TGCGCCAGCAGCCCCCGATCCACCCCTTGGACTAGCGGGAGGAGTGAGCAGTACTTC. Translating gives CASSPRSTPWTSGRSEQYF.

Only one count was recorded for this clone. This sequence joins TRBV29-1 and TRBJ2-3; D unresolved. There are 14 residues in the CDR3. The germline V gene encodes CDR1 SQVTM and CDR2 ANQGSEA. V lost 4 bases and J lost 6, with 17 bases in between. CDR3 DNA sequence: TGCAGCGTTGCTCTGGGAAAACGGTTGGATACGCAGTATTTT. Protein: CSVALGKRLDTQYF.

The rearrangement uses TRBV6-5 and TRBJ1-2; TRBD1 matches 7 bases. Germline CDR1 is MNHEY and CDR2 is SVGAGI. The CDR3 is 14 residues long. The ends lost 6 bases at V and 6 bases at J; junction bases unmatched: 10. In nucleotides, the CDR3 is TGTGCCAGCAGGAAGTACAGGGGCTCCCATGGCTACACCTTC. Its protein product is CASRKYRGSHGYTF.

The chain couples TRBV18 to TRBJ2-3; D gene uncertain. The V and J ends lost 1 base and 4 bases respectively, with 9 bases between them. CDR3 length: 14 amino acids. The germline CDR1 and CDR2 sequences are KGHSH and LQKENI. The CDR3 region has the DNA TGTGCCAGCTCACCACGGCCCAGGTCAGATACGCAGTATTTT. Translating gives CASSPRPRSDTQYF.

The V call is TRBV6-6, the J call TRBJ1-2; TRBD1 matches at 8 bases. The CDR3 runs to 14 residues. Germline V lookup: CDR1 MNHNY, CDR2 SVGAGI (reference sequence). Trimming took 4 bases from V and 4 from J; bases not matched to a gene: 5. CDR3 residues: CASSSRQGSYGYTF. As DNA, the CDR3 is TGTGCCAGCAGTTCTCGACAGGGGAGCTATGGCTACACCTTC.

The chain links TRBV5-4 to TRBJ2-3; a possible D gene is TRBD2 (5 bases). Germline values: CDR1 SGHNT, CDR2 YYREEE (reference sequence). The CDR3 sequence is 15 residues long. V lost 4 bases and J lost 1, with 13 bases in between. The CDR3 DNA is TGTGCCAGCAGCGGAGGAGCGAGAGGCACAGATACGCAGTATTTT. This encodes CASSGGARGTDTQYF.

The genes are TRBV27 and TRBJ2-2; maybe TRBD1 (6 bases). CDR1 and CDR2 from the germline V gene are MNHEY and SMNVEV (reference sequence). The CDR3 is made up of 16 amino acids. Trimming pared 2 bases from V and 1 base from J, leaving 11 bases between. CDR3 sequence (DNA): TGTGCCAGCAGTTTACCCGGGACACAGAACACCGGGGAGCTGTTTTTT. This sequence encodes CASSLPGTQNTGELFF.

V gene TRBV2 combines with J gene TRBJ2-7; TRBD2 aligns across 8 bases. The germline gives CDR1 SNHLY, CDR2 FYNNEI. The CDR3 totals 16 residues. Trimming at V came to 3 bases and at J to 4 bases, leaving 11 bases not matched to a gene. CDR3 in amino acids: CASSELAGLGLYEQYF. CDR3 nucleotides: TGTGCCAGCAGTGAGCTCGCGGGACTAGGATTATACGAGCAGTACTTC.

This clone was recorded a few times. V and J are TRBV3-1 (or the pseudogene TRBV3-2) and TRBJ2-4; D may be TRBD2 (6 bases). CDR1 is LGHDT, CDR2 YNNKEL, per germline (reference sequence). This CDR3 has 16 amino acids. The germline V and J ends were trimmed by 0 bases and 0 bases, with 9 bases remaining between them. This CDR3 reads CASSQDREEAKNIQYF. The CDR3 DNA sequence: TGTGCCAGCAGCCAAGACAGGGAGGAAGCCAAAAACATTCAGTACTTC.

V gene TRBV5-6 combines with J gene TRBJ1-4; possible D gene TRBD1, 5 bases. The CDR3 is 13 amino acids. Between the trimmed V and J ends, which lost 1 base and 8 bases, there was a span of 9 bases. Germline values: CDR1 SGHDT, CDR2 YYEEEE. The CDR3 DNA reads as TGTGCCAGCAGCTTGTTAGCAGGGGAAAAACTGTTTTTT. Translation gives CASSLLAGEKLFF.

This sequence joins TRBV19 and TRBJ2-3, with 12 bases lining up with TRBD2. This CDR3 has 17 residues. V dropped 3 bases and J dropped 3; count of bases not matched to a gene: 7. Germline CDR1 is LNHDA and CDR2 is SQIVND (reference sequence). The CDR3 coding sequence is TGTGCCAGTAGTATGCTAGCGGGAGGGAAGCGGACAGATACGCAGTATTTT. This codes for CASSMLAGGKRTDTQYF. The whole variable domain, remainder taken from reference TRBV19 and TRBJ2-3, is DGGITQSPKYLFRKEGQNVTLSCEQNLNHDAMYWYRQDPGQGLRLIYYSQIVNDFQKGDIAEGYSVSREKKESFPLTVTSAQKNPTAFYLCASSMLAGGKRTDTQYFGPGTRLTVL.

The J gene is TRBJ1-1, the V gene TRBV29-1, with unresolved D. In germline, CDR1 is SQVTM, CDR2 ANQGSEA. CDR3 size: 15 residues. V was pared by 2 bases and J by 0 bases, with 13 bases between. The CDR3 nucleotides are TGCAGCGTTGAACCCGCTAAGGGATTGAACACTGAAGCTTTCTTT. It yields the protein CSVEPAKGLNTEAFF.